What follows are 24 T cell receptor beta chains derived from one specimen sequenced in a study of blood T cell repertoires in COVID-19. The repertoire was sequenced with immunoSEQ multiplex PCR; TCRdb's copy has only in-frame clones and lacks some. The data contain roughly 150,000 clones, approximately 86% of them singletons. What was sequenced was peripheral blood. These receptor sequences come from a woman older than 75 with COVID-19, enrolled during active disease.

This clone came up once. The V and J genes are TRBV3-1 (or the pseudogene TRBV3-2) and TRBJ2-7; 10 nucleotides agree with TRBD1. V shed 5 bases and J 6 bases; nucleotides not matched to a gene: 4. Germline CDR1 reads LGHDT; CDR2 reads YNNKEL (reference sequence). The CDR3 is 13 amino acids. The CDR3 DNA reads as TGTGCCAGCAGCTATGGGACAGGGGTCGAGCAGTACTTC. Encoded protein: CASSYGTGVEQYF.

The CDR3 here is CASSYSPLENDEQFF. The DNA for the CDR3 is TGTGCCAGCAGTTACTCCCCCTTAGAAAACGATGAGCAGTTCTTC. V and J are TRBV6-5 and TRBJ2-1; no definite D call. The CDR3 extends over 15 amino acids. V was trimmed by 0 bases and J by 8 bases, leaving 14 bases between them. Germline assignment: CDR1 MNHEY and CDR2 SVGAGI.

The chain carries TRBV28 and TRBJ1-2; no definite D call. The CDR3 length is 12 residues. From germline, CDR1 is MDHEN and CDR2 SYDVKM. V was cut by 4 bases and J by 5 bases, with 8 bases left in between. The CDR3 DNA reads TGTGCCAGCAGTTCGCAGACTTATGGCTACACCTTC. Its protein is CASSSQTYGYTF.

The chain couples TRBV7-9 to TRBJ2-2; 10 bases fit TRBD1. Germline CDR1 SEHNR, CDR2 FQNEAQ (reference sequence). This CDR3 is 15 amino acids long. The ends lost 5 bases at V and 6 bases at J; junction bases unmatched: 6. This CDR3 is CASSMGQGTPGELFF. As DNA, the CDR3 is TGTGCCAGCAGCATGGGACAGGGGACGCCCGGGGAGCTGTTTTTT.

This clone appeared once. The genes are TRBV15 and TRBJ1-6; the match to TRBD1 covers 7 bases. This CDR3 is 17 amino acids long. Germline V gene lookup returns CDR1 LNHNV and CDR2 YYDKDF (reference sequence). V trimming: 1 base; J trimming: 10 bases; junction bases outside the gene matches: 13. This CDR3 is CATSRVAGTAGGSPLHF. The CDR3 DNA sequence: TGTGCCACCAGCAGAGTTGCCGGGACAGCGGGCGGCTCACCCCTCCACTTT.

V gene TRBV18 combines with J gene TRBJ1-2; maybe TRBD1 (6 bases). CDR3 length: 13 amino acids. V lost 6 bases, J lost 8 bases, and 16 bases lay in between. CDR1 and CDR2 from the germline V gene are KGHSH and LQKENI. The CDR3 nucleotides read TGTGCCAGCTCGCAACAGGGAAAGGACGGCTACACCTTC. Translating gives CASSQQGKDGYTF.

DNA of the CDR3: TGTGCCAGTAGTAGGGAGCCCGCGTCTAATGAAAAACTGTTTTTT. Translation: CASSREPASNEKLFF. The chain carries TRBV19 and TRBJ1-4, with D unresolved. From germline, CDR1 is LNHDA and CDR2 SQIVND (reference sequence). The CDR3 is 15 residues long. Trimming cost V 4 bases and J 3 bases, with 12 bases left between them.

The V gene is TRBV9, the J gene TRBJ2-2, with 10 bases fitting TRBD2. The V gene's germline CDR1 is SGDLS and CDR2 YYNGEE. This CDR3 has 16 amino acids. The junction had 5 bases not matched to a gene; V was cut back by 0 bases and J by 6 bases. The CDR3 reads CASSVGGSGRSGELFF. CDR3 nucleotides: TGTGCCAGCAGCGTAGGGGGTAGCGGGAGGTCCGGGGAGCTGTTTTTT.

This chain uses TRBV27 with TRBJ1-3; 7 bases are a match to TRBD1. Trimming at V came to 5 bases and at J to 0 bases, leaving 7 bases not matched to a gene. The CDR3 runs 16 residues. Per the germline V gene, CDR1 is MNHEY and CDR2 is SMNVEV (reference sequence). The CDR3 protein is CASSLTGLGSGNTIYF. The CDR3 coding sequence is TGTGCCAGCAGTCTGACAGGGTTAGGCTCTGGAAACACCATATATTTT.

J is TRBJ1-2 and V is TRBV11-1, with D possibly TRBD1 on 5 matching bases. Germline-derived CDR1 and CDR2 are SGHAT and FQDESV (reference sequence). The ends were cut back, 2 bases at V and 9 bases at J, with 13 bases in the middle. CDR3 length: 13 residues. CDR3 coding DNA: TGTGCCAGCAGCTTACCGACAGAACTGAGCTACACCTTC. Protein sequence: CASSLPTELSYTF.

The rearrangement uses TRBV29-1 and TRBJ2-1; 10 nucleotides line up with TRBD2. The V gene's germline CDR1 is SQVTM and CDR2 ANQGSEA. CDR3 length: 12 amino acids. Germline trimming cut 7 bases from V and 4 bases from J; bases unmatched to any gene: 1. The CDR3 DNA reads TGCAGCGGGACTAGCGGATACAATGAGCAGTTCTTC. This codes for CSGTSGYNEQFF.

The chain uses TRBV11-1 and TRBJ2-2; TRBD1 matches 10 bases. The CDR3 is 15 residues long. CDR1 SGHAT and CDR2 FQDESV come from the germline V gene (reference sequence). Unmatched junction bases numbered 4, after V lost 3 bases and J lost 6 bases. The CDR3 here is CASSLRQGASGELFF. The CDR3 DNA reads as TGTGCCAGCAGCTTGAGACAGGGGGCTTCCGGGGAGCTGTTTTTT.

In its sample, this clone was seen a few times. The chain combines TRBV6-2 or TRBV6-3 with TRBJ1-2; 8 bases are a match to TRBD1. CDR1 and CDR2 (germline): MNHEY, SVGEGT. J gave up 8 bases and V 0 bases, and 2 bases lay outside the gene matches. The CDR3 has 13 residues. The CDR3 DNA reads TGTGCCAGCAGTTACTCGACAGGGGAAGGCTACACCTTC. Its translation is CASSYSTGEGYTF.

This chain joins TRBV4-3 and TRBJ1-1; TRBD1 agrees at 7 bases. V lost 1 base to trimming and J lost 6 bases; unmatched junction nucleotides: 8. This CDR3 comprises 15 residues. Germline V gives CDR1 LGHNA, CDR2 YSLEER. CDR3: CASSQGRWQGAEAFF. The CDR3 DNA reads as TGCGCCAGCAGCCAAGGTCGGTGGCAGGGGGCTGAAGCTTTCTTT.

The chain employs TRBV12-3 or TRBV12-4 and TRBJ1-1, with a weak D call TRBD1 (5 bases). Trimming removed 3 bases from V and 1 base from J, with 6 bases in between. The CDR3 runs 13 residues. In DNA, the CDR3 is TGTGCCAGCAGTTTCCAGGGGAACACTGAAGCTTTCTTT. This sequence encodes CASSFQGNTEAFF.

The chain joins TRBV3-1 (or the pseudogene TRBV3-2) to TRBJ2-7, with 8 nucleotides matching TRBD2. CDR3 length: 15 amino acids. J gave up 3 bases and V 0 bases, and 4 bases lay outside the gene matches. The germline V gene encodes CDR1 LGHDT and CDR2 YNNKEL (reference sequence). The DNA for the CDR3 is TGTGCCAGCAGCCAAGATCAGGCGGGAGGCTACGAGCAGTACTTC. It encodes CASSQDQAGGYEQYF.

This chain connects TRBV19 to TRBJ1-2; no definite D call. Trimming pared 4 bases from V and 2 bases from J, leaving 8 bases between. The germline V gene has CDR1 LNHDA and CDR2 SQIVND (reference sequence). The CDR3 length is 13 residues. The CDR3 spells CASSKSENYGYTF. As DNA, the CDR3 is TGTGCCAGTAGTAAGTCCGAGAACTATGGCTACACCTTC. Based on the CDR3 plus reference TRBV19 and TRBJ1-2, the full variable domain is DGGITQSPKYLFRKEGQNVTLSCEQNLNHDAMYWYRQDPGQGLRLIYYSQIVNDFQKGDIAEGYSVSREKKESFPLTVTSAQKNPTAFYLCASSKSENYGYTFGSGTRLTVV.

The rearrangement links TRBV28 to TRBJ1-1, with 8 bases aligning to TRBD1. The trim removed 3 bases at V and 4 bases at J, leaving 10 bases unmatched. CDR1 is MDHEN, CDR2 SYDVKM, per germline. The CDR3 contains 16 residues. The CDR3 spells CASSFAVHRGGTEAFF. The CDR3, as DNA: TGTGCCAGCAGTTTTGCGGTCCACAGGGGGGGCACTGAAGCTTTCTTT.

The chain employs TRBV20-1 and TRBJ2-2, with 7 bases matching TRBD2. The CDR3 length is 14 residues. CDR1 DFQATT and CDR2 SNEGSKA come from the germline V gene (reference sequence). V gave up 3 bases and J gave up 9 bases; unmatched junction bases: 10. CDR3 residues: CSASSGGRMRELFF. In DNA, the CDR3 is TGCAGTGCTAGTTCCGGCGGGAGAATGCGGGAGCTGTTTTTT.

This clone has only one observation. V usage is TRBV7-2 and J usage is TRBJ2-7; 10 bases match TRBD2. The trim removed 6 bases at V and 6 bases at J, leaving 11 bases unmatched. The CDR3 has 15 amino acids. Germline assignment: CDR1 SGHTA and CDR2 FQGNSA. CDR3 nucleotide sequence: TGTGCCAGCAGTCAGATGGGACTAGCGTCTTCCGAGCAGTACTTC. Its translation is CASSQMGLASSEQYF.

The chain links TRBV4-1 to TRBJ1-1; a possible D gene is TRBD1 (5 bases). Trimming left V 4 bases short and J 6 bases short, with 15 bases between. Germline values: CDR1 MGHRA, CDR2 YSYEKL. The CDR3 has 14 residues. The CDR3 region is CASSPTGGSSEAFF. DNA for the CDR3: TGCGCCAGCAGCCCCACGGGGGGAAGTTCTGAAGCTTTCTTT.

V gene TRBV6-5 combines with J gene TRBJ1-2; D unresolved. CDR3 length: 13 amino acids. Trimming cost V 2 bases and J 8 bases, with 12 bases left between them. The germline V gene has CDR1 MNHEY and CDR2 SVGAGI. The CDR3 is CASSYIRSGGYTF. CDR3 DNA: TGTGCCAGCAGTTACATTCGCTCAGGCGGCTACACCTTC.

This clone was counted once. The DNA for the CDR3 is TGTGCCAGCAGTGAAGCGCTTCGGTACGAGCAGTACTTC. Translated: CASSEALRYEQYF. V and J are TRBV6-1 and TRBJ2-7; D unclear. V was shortened by 0 bases and J by 4 bases, with 7 bases between the two germline ends. Germline lookup yields CDR1 MNHNS and CDR2 SASEGT. The CDR3 covers 13 residues.

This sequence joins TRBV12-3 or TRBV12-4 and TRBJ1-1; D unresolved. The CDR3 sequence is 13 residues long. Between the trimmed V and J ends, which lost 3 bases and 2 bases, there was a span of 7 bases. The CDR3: CASSLRENTEAFF. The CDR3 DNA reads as TGTGCCAGCAGTTTGAGAGAAAACACTGAAGCTTTCTTT.